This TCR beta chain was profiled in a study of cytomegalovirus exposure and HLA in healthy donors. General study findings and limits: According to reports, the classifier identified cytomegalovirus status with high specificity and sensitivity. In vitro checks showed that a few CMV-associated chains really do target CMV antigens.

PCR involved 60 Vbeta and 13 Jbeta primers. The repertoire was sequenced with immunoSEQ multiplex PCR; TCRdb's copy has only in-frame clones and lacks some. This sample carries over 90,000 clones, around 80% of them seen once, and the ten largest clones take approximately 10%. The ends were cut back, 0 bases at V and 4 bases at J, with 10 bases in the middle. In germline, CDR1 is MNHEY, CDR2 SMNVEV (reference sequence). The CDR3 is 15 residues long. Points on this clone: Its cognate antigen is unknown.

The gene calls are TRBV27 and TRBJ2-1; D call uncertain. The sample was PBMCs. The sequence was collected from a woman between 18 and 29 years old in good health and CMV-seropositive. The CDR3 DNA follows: TGTGCCAGCAGTTTATCGCAGGAAGGTTACAATGAGCAGTTCTTC. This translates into CASSLSQEGYNEQFF.